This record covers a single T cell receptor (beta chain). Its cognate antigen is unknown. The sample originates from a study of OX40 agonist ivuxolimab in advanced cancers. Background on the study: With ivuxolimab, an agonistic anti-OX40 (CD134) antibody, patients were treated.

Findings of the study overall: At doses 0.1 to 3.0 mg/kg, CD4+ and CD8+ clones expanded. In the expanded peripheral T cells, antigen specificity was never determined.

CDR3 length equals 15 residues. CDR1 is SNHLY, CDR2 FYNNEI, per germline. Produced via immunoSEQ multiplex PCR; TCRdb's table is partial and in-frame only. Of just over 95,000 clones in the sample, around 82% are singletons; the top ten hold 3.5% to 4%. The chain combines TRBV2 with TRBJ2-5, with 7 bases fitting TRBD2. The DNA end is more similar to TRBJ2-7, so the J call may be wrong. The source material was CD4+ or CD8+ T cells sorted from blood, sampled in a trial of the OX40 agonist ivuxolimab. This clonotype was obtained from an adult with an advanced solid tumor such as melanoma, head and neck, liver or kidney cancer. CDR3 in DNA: TGTGCCAGCAGCGACCTGCCGGGAGGATACTACGAGCAGTACTTC. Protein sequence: CASSDLPGGYYEQYF.